The 10 T cell receptor beta chains listed next were all sequenced from one sample in a study of T cell responses to AZD1222 COVID-19 vaccine. Produced via immunoSEQ multiplex PCR; TCRdb's table is partial and in-frame only. The sample holds approximately 260,000 clones, approximately 95% seen once. Source: peripheral blood, taken on day 0 of AZD1222 vaccination. The receptors come from an adult in good health.

This CDR3 reads CSARRSGNTIYF. The CDR3 DNA reads TGCAGCGCCCGAAGATCTGGAAACACCATATATTTT. This chain links TRBV29-1 with TRBJ1-3; D uncertain. The CDR3 sequence is 12 residues long. CDR1 and CDR2 from the germline V gene are SQVTM and ANQGSEA. Trimming removed 7 bases at V and 1 base at J, with 8 bases between.

The chain recombines TRBV11-2 with TRBJ2-7, with D perhaps TRBD1 or TRBD2 (5 bases each). Germline V gives CDR1 SGHAT, CDR2 FQNNGV. The CDR3 spans 15 residues. The ends were cut back, 3 bases at V and 2 bases at J, with 14 bases in the middle. CDR3 region: CASSFLGAPAYEQYF. CDR3 sequence (DNA): TGTGCCAGCAGCTTTCTCGGGGCACCCGCCTACGAGCAGTACTTC.

The chain employs TRBV28 and TRBJ2-7; D could derive from TRBD1 or TRBD2 (5 bases each). The V end lost 8 bases, the J end lost 5 bases, and 19 bases lay between the germline ends. The CDR3 extends over 14 amino acids. From germline, CDR1 is MDHEN and CDR2 SYDVKM. In DNA, the CDR3 is TGTGCCAGCTCTTCCGGGACCCGGATTCACGAGCAGTACTTC. Encoded protein: CASSSGTRIHEQYF.

The rearrangement uses TRBV3-1 (or the pseudogene TRBV3-2) and TRBJ1-2; 9 nucleotides line up with TRBD1. CDR3 length: 15 amino acids. Germline trimming cut 1 base from V and 4 bases from J; bases unmatched to any gene: 4. Germline CDR1 is LGHDT and CDR2 is YNNKEL (reference sequence). The CDR3 loop reads CASSQGDRGAYGYTF. In nucleotides, the CDR3 is TGTGCCAGCAGCCAAGGCGACAGGGGGGCCTATGGCTACACCTTC.

The chain couples TRBV2 to TRBJ2-5; D is perhaps TRBD2 (6 bases). In germline, CDR1 is SNHLY, CDR2 FYNNEI. The V gene lost 5 bases and the J gene lost 4 bases, with 17 bases spanning the gap. There are 15 residues in the CDR3. CDR3 coding DNA: TGTGCCAGCAGTCGTTGGGGCGGGGTAGGAGAGACCCAGTACTTC. Its translation: CASSRWGGVGETQYF.

J is TRBJ1-3 and V is TRBV19; D ambiguous. Trimming left V 2 bases short and J 5 bases short, with 7 bases between. The germline CDR1 and CDR2 sequences are LNHDA and SQIVND (reference sequence). CDR3 length equals 13 residues. CDR3: CASSIRIRNTIYF. CDR3 coding DNA: TGTGCCAGTAGTATACGAATCAGAAACACCATATATTTT.

The rearrangement uses TRBV5-4 and TRBJ1-5; TRBD1 is a possible D gene (6 bases). This CDR3 is 18 amino acids long. The germline gives CDR1 SGHNT, CDR2 YYREEE (reference sequence). V shed 1 base and J shed 0 bases, with 17 bases lying between them. The CDR3 DNA follows: TGTGCCAGCAGCTTGTCTACGGGACACCAATATAGCAATCAGCCCCAGCATTTT. This sequence encodes CASSLSTGHQYSNQPQHF. Full variable domain (remainder filled in from reference TRBV5-4 and TRBJ1-5): ETGVTQSPTHLIKTRGQQVTLRCSSQSGHNTVSWYQQALGQGPQFIFQYYREEENGRGNFPPRFSGLQFPNYSSELNVNALELDDSALYLCASSLSTGHQYSNQPQHFGDGTRLSIL.

V usage is TRBV5-4 and J usage is TRBJ2-3; 8 positions match TRBD1. Germline V gives CDR1 SGHNT, CDR2 YYREEE (reference sequence). V lost 4 bases and J lost 0; bases outside the gene matches: 7. The CDR3 runs to 16 residues. In DNA form, the CDR3 reads TGTGCCAGCAGCACGGACAGGGAAAGAAGCACAGATACGCAGTATTTT. Encoded protein: CASSTDRERSTDTQYF.

The V call is TRBV11-2, the J call TRBJ2-7; the D call may be TRBD1 or TRBD2 (5 bases each). This CDR3 is built from 14 residues. The germline V gene encodes CDR1 SGHAT and CDR2 FQNNGV. The germline V and J ends were trimmed by 2 bases and 7 bases, with 15 bases remaining between them. The CDR3 reads CASSLSRGRGEQYF. As DNA, the CDR3 is TGTGCCAGCAGCTTATCGAGGGGACGGGGAGAGCAGTACTTC. Full variable domain (remainder filled in from reference TRBV11-2 and TRBJ2-7): EAGVAQSPRYKIIEKRQSVAFWCNPISGHATLYWYQQILGQGPKLLIQFQNNGVVDDSQLPKDRFSAERLKGVDSTLKIQPAKLEDSAVYLCASSLSRGRGEQYFGPGTRLTVT.

The sample holds one count of this clone. This chain joins TRBV20-1 and TRBJ1-2; the D gene is possibly TRBD1 (6 bases). Trimming took 7 bases from V and 10 from J, leaving 16 bases between them. The germline V gene has CDR1 DFQATT and CDR2 SNEGSKA (reference sequence). The CDR3 has 11 amino acids. CDR3 bases: TGCAGTGTTGATGAAGGGGGTAACTACACCTTC. Protein product: CSVDEGGNYTF.